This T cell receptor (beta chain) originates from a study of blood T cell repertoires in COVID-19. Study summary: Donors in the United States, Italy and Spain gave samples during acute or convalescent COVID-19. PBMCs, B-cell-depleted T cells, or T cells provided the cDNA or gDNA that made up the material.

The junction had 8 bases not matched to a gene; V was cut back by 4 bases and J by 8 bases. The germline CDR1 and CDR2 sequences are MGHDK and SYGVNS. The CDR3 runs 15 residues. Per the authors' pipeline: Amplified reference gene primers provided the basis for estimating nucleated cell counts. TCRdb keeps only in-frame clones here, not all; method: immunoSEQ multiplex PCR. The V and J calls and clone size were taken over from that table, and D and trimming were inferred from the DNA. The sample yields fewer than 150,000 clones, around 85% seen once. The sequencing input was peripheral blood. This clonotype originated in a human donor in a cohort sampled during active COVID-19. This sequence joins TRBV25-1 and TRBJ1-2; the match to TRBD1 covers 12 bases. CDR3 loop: CASSAPGQGARGYTF. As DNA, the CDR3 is TGTGCCAGCAGTGCACCGGGACAGGGGGCTCGGGGCTACACCTTC.